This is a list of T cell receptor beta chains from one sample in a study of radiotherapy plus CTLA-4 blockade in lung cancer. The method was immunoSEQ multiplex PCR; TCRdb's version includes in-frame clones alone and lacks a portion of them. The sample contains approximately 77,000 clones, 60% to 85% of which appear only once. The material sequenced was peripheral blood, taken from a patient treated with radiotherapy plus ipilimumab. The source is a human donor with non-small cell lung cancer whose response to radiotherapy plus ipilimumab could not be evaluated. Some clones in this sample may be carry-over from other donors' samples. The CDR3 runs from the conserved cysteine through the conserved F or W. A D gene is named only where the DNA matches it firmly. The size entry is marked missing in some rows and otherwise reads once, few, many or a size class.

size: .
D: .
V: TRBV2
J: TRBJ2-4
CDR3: CASSEVGNIQYF
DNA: TGTGCCAGCAGTGAAGTCGGAAACATTCAGTACTTC

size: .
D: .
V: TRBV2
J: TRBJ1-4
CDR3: CASSLFSTNEKLFF
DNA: TGTGCCAGCAGCCTCTTCTCAACTAATGAAAAACTGTTTTTT

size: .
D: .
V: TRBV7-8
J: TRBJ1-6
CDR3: CASSLEASPLHF
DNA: TGTGCCAGCAGCCTGGAGGCTTCACCCCTCCACTTT

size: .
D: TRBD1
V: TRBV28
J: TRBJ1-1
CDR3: CASSFWDSLMNTEAFF
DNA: TGTGCCAGCAGTTTTTGGGACAGCCTAATGAACACTGAAGCTTTCTTT

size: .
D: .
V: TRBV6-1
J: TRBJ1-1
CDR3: CASSEVRGTEAFF
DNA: TGTGCCAGCAGTGAAGTCAGGGGCACTGAAGCTTTCTTT

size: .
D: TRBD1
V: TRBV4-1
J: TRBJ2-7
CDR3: CASSQLGQGTPYEQYF
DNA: TGCGCCAGCAGCCAACTTGGACAGGGGACCCCCTACGAGCAGTACTTC

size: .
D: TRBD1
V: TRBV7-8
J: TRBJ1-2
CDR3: CASSPLQGANYGYTF
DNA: TGTGCCAGCAGCCCCCTACAGGGGGCGAACTATGGCTACACCTTC

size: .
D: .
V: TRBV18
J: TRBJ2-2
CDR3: CASSPQRTDNTGELFF
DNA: TGTGCCAGCTCACCCCAACGGACAGATAACACCGGGGAGCTGTTTTTT

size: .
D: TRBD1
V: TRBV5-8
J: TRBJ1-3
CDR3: CASSWVGGASGSTIYF
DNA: TGTGCCAGCAGCTGGGTAGGGGGCGCCTCTGGAAGCACCATATATTTT

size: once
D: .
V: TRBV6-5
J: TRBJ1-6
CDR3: CASSQQVSYNSPLHF
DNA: TGTGCCAGCAGTCAACAGGTCTCCTATAATTCACCCCTCCACTTT

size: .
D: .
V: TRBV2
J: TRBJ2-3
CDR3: CASGPWTDTQYF
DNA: TGTGCCAGCGGGCCCTGGACAGATACGCAGTATTTT

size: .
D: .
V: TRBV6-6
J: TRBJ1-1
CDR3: CASSGGVTEAFF
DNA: TGTGCCAGCAGCGGGGGGGTCACTGAAGCTTTCTTT

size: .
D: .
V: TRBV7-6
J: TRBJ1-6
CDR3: CASRPQGINSPLHF
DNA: TGTGCCAGCAGACCCCAGGGGATCAATTCACCCCTCCACTTT

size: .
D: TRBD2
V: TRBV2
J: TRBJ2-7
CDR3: CASRRGGVQYEQYF
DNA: TGTGCCAGCCGGCGGGGGGGGGTCCAGTACGAGCAGTACTTC

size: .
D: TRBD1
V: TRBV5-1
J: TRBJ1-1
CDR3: CASSARTGEVTEAFF
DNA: TGCGCCAGCAGCGCCAGGACAGGGGAGGTGACTGAAGCTTTCTTT

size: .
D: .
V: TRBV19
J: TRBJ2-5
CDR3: CASSSRAGDQETQYF
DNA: TGTGCCAGTAGTTCGAGGGCAGGCGATCAAGAGACCCAGTACTTC

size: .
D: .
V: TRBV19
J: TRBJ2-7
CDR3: CASSMWQGFSYEQYF
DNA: TGTGCCAGTAGTATGTGGCAGGGGTTCTCCTACGAGCAGTACTTC

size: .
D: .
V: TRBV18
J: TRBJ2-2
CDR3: CASSPTGGTGELFF
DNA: TGTGCCAGCTCACCAACGGGTGGCACCGGGGAGCTGTTTTTT

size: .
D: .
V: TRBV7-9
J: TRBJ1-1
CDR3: CASSPGDRGNTEAFF
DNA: TGTGCCAGCAGCCCAGGAGATAGGGGGAACACTGAAGCTTTCTTT

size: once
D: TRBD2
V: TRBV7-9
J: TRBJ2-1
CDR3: CASSLELAGLLSYNEQFF
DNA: TGTGCCAGCAGCTTAGAACTAGCGGGGCTTCTATCCTACAATGAGCAGTTCTTC

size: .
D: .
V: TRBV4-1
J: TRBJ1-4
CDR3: CASSRSPTRVREKLFF
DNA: TGCGCCAGCAGCCGCTCCCCTACCAGGGTTAGAGAAAAACTGTTTTTT

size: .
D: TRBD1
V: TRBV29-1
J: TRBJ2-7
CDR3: CSASRTGQGSEQYF
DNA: TGCAGCGCTTCGAGGACGGGACAGGGATCAGAGCAGTACTTC

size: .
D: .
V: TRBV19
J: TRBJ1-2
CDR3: CASSIRGTSNYGYTF
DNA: TGTGCCAGTAGTATTAGAGGAACCTCTAACTATGGCTACACCTTC

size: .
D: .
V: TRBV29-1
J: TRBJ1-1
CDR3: CSVKTGMNTEAFF
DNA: TGCAGCGTTAAAACAGGGATGAACACTGAAGCTTTCTTT

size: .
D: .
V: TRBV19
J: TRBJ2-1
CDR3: CASSIRGGSKAHEQFF
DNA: TGTGCCAGTAGTATAAGGGGGGGTTCCAAAGCCCATGAGCAGTTCTTC

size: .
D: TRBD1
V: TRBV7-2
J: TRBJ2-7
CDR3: CASSRTGSNLYEQYF
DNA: TGTGCCAGCAGCCGGACAGGGTCGAACCTCTACGAGCAGTACTTC

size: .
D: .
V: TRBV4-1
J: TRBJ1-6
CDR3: CASSQDPRGPLHF
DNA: TGCGCCAGCAGCCAAGATCCACGGGGACCCCTCCACTTT

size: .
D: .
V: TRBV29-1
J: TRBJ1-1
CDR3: CSGKQNTEAFF
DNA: TGCAGCGGAAAACAGAACACTGAAGCTTTCTTT

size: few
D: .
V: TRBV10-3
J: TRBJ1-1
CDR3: CAISDNRAYTEAFF
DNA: TGTGCCATCAGTGATAATAGAGCTTACACTGAAGCTTTCTTT

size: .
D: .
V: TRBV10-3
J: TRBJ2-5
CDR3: CAISEPGMETQYF
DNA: TGTGCCATCAGTGAGCCCGGGATGGAGACCCAGTACTTC

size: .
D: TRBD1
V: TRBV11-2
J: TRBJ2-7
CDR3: CASSPLGDRGSEQYF
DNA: TGTGCCAGCAGCCCCCTTGGGGACAGGGGGTCCGAGCAGTACTTC

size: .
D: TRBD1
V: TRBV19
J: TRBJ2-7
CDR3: CASTDRGDAYEQYF
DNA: TGTGCCAGTACGGACAGGGGGGATGCCTACGAGCAGTACTTC

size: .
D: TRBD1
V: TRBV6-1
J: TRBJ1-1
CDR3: CASTLPRDRGREAFF
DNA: TGTGCCAGCACTCTTCCCCGGGACAGGGGCAGGGAAGCTTTCTTT

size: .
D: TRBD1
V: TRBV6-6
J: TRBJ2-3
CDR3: CASSYLTGGGTDTQYF
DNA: TGTGCCAGCAGTTACCTAACAGGGGGTGGCACAGATACGCAGTATTTT

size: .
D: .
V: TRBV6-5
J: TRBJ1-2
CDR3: CASSYWGRSYGYTF
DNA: TGTGCCAGCAGTTACTGGGGCAGGTCATATGGCTACACCTTC

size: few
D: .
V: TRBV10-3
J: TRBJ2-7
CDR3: CAISEYSSYEQYF
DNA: TGTGCCATCAGTGAGTACAGCTCCTACGAGCAGTACTTC

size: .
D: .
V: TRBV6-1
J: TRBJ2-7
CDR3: CASSDRYEQYF
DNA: TGTGCCAGCAGTGACCGGTACGAGCAGTACTTC

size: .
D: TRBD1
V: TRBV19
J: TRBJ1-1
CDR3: CASSEWDRGTEAFF
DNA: TGTGCCAGTAGTGAGTGGGACAGGGGCACTGAAGCTTTCTTT

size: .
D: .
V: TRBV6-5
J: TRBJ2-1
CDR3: CASSYSRTAGNEQFF
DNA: TGTGCCAGCAGTTACTCGAGGACAGCGGGAAATGAGCAGTTCTTC

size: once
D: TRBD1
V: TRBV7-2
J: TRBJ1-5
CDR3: CASSFGTGEAYSNQPQHF
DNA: TGTGCCAGCAGCTTCGGGACAGGGGAGGCTTATAGCAATCAGCCCCAGCATTTT

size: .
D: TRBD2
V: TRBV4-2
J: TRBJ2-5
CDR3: CASSHLLASGGGTQETQYF
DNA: TGTGCCAGCAGCCATCTTCTGGCTAGCGGGGGGGGAACCCAAGAGACCCAGTACTTC

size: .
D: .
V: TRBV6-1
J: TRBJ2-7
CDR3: CASSYGRSRYF
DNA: TGTGCCAGCAGTTACGGAAGGAGTCGGTACTTC

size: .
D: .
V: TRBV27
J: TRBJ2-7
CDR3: CASSYRPSYEQYF
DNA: TGTGCCAGCAGTTATCGTCCCTCCTACGAGCAGTACTTC

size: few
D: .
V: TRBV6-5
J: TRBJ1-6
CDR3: CASSQIGVFGSPLHF
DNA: TGTGCCAGCAGTCAAATAGGGGTTTTCGGTTCACCCCTCCACTTT